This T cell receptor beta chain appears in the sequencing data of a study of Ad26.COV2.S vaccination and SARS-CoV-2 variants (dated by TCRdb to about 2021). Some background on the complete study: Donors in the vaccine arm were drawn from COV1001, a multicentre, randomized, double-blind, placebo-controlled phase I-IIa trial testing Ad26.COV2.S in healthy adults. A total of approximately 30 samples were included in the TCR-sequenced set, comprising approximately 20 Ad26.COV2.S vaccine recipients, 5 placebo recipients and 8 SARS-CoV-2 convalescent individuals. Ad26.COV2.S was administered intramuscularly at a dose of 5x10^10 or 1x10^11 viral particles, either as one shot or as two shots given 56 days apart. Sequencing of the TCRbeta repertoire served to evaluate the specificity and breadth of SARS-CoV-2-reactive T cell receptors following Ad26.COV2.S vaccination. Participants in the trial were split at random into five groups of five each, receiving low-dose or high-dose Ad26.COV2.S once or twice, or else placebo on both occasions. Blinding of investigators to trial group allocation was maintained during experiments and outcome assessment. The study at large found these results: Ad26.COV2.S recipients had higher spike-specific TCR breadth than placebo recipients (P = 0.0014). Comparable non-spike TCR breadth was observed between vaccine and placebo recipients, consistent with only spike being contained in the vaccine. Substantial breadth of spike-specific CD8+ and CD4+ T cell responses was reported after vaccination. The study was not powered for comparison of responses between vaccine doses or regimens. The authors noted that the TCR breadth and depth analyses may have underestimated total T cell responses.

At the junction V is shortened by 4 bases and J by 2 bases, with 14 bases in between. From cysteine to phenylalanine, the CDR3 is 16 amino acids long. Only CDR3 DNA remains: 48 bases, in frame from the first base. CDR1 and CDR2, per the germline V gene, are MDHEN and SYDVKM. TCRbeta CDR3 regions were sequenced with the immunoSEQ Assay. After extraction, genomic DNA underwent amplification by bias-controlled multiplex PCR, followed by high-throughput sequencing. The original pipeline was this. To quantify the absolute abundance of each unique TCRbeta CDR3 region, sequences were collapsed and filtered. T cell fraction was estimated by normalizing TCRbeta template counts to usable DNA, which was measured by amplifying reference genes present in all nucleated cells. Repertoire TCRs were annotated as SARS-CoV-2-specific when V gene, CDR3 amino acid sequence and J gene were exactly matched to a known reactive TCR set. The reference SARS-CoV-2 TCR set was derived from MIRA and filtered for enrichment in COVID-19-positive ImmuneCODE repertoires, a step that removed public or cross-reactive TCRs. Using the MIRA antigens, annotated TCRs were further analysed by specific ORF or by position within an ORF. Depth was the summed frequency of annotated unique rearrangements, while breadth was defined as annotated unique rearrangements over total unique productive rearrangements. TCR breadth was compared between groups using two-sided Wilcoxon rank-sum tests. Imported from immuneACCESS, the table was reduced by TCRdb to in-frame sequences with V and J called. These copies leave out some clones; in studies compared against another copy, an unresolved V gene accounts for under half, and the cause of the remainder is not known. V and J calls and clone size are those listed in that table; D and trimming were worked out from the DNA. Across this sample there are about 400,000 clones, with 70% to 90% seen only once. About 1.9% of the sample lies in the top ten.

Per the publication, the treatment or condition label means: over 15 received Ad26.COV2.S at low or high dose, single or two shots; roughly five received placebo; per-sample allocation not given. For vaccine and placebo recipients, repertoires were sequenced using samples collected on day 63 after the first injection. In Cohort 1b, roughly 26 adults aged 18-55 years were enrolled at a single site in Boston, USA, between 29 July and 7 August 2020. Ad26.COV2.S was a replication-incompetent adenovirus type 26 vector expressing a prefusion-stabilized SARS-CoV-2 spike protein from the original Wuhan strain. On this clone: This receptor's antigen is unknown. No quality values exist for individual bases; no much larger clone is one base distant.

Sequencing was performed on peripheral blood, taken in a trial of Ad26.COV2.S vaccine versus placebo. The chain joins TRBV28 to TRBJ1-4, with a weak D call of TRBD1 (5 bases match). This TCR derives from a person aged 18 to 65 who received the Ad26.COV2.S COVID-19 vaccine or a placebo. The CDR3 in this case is CASSSIGEGTNEKLFF. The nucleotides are TGTGCCAGCAGTTCAATAGGGGAGGGGACTAATGAAAAACTGTTTTTT.